These 10 T cell receptor beta chains came from one sample sequenced in a study of patients and donors after allogeneic stem cell transplantation. MiXCR, applied by TCRdb to the RT-PCR reads, yields one record per CDR3 protein. The table lists approximately 150,000 distinct CDR3 sequences, over 35% of them singletons. The specimen was blood, either unsorted or a sorted T cell fraction (not recorded which). The receptors derive from a human donor who was either an allogeneic HSCT recipient or a stem cell or donor lymphocyte infusion donor (not recorded which). It is not recorded whose cells these are; they may come from a transplant donor.

The chain links TRBV12-3 or TRBV12-4 to TRBJ2-1; TRBD2 is a possible D gene (6 bases). V lost 8 bases and J 4 bases, leaving 15 bases between the germline ends. The CDR3 covers 14 residues. CDR3 nucleotide sequence: TGTGCCAGCGCCCCGGGACTGAGATACAATGAGCAGTTCTTC. It yields the protein CASAPGLRYNEQFF.

The chain recombines TRBV20-1 with TRBJ1-1; D possibly corresponds to TRBD1 (6 bases). V gave up 0 bases and J gave up 9 bases, with 11 bases separating them. From germline, CDR1 is DFQATT and CDR2 SNEGSKA (reference sequence). The CDR3 is 12 residues long. The CDR3 DNA is TGCAGTGCTAGAGATGGCGGACAGCAAGCTTTCTTT. It specifies CSARDGGQQAFF.

This clonotype was picked up a small number of times. The gene calls are TRBV25-1 and TRBJ1-5; no clear D. Trimming cost V 5 bases and J 9 bases, with 17 bases left between them. The CDR3 spans 14 residues. CDR1 and CDR2 (germline): MGHDK, SYGVNS. The CDR3 DNA is TGTGCCAGCAGTATCGGCTCAGTCGCATCGCCCCAGCATTTT. It codes for CASSIGSVASPQHF.

This clonotype occurred a few times. This chain links TRBV9 with TRBJ1-4, with 7 bases aligning to TRBD1. The CDR3 is 15 amino acids. Germline values: CDR1 SGDLS, CDR2 YYNGEE. J was trimmed by 5 bases and V by 3 bases; bases with no gene match: 7. The chain's CDR3 is CASSAQPGGNEKLFF. The CDR3 nucleotides read TGTGCCAGCAGCGCCCAGCCAGGGGGAAATGAAAAACTGTTTTTT.

J is TRBJ2-2 and V is TRBV6-5; maybe TRBD1 (5 bases). Germline CDR1 reads MNHEY; CDR2 reads SVGAGI. The CDR3 totals 14 residues. Trimming shortened V by 6 bases and J by 1 base, and 9 bases separated the two germline ends. The CDR3, as DNA: TGTGCCAGCAGCACAGGACAGAACACCGGGGAGCTGTTTTTT. Its protein is CASSTGQNTGELFF.

This clonotype was observed a few times. The chain joins TRBV29-1 to TRBJ1-4, with D maybe TRBD1 (5 bases). V was trimmed by 2 bases and J by 8 bases, leaving 21 bases between them. The germline CDR1 and CDR2 sequences are SQVTM and ANQGSEA. The CDR3 covers 16 residues. The CDR3 region has the DNA TGCAGCGTTGAAAGTCTAGGGCGTGACCGGGGGGAAAAACTGTTTTTT. Its protein product is CSVESLGRDRGEKLFF. Combining the CDR3 with reference TRBV29-1 and TRBJ1-4 gives the whole variable domain SAVISQKPSRDICQRGTSLTIQCQVDSQVTMMFWYRQQPGQSLTLIATANQGSEATYESGFVIDKFPISRPNLTFSTLTVSNMSPEDSSIYLCSVESLGRDRGEKLFFGSGTQLSVL.

This clonotype was picked up a small number of times. This rearrangement joins TRBV18 to TRBJ2-7, with D possibly matching TRBD2 (5 bases). Germline values: CDR1 KGHSH, CDR2 LQKENI. With 3 bases removed from V and 3 bases from J, the gap between germline ends came to 6 bases. The CDR3 contains 12 residues. The CDR3 nucleotides read TGTGCCAGCTCACCTGGACTCTACGAGCAGTACGTC. The encoded protein is CASSPGLYEQYV.

This sequence joins TRBV27 and TRBJ2-3, with 8 bases aligning to TRBD2. Germline V gene lookup returns CDR1 MNHEY and CDR2 SMNVEV (reference sequence). The CDR3 runs 15 residues. The ends lost 3 bases at V and 2 bases at J; junction bases unmatched: 4. Here the CDR3 DNA reads TGTGCCAGCAGTTTCCGGGGGGGGCCCACAGATACGCAGTATTTT. It is translated as CASSFRGGPTDTQYF.

V is TRBV3-1 and J is TRBJ2-1, with a tentative D call TRBD2 (6 bases). CDR1 LGHDT and CDR2 YNNKEL come from the germline V gene (reference sequence). The germline V and J ends were trimmed by 0 bases and 3 bases, with 9 bases remaining between them. CDR3 size: 15 residues. CDR3 protein: CASSQEGTFYNEQFF. DNA for the CDR3: TGTGCCAGCAGCCAAGAGGGGACTTTCTACAATGAGCAGTTCTTC.

The rearrangement uses TRBV7-2 and TRBJ1-2, with TRBD1 as a possible D gene (6 bases). The CDR3 is made up of 14 amino acids. Germline CDR1 SGHTA, CDR2 FQGNSA. Trimming left V 1 base short and J 5 bases short, with 11 bases between. CDR3 DNA sequence: TGTGCCAGCAGCTTAGACAGACAGGAATATGGCTACACCTTC. Its protein is CASSLDRQEYGYTF. The full variable domain, in which reference TRBV7-2 and TRBJ1-2 provide the parts outside the CDR3, is GAGVSQSPSNKVTEKGKDVELRCDPISGHTALYWYRQSLGQGLEFLIYFQGNSAPDKSGLPSDRFSAERTGGSVSTLTIQRTQQEDSAVYLCASSLDRQEYGYTFGSGTRLTVV.